A single sample is the source of the 10 T cell receptor beta chains below, sequenced in a study of radiotherapy plus CTLA-4 blockade in lung cancer. Libraries were prepared by immunoSEQ multiplex PCR; TCRdb keeps only in-frame clonotypes and omits some of them. The table has 70,000 to 95,000 clones, approximately 86% seen once. Sequenced here: peripheral blood, sampled from a patient treated with radiotherapy plus ipilimumab. The receptors stem from a human donor with non-small cell lung cancer that progressed on radiotherapy plus ipilimumab.

This sequence joins TRBV11-2 and TRBJ2-7; D is uncertain. There are 14 residues in the CDR3. Germline V gene sequence: CDR1 SGHAT, CDR2 FQNNGV. Trimming stripped 1 base from V and 0 bases from J, with 7 bases between. CDR3 DNA sequence: TGTGCCAGCAGCTTAGTGGTCAGCTCCTACGAGCAGTACTTC. This translates into CASSLVVSSYEQYF.

The rearrangement joins TRBV6-5 to TRBJ2-7, with 8 bases matching TRBD1. Losses at the gene ends were 5 bases for V and 3 bases for J; bases not matched to a gene: 9. The CDR3 covers 15 residues. From germline, CDR1 is MNHEY and CDR2 SVGAGI. The DNA of the CDR3 is TGTGCCAGCAGTATCCAAACAGGGGGTCTCTACGAGCAGTACTTC. It yields the protein CASSIQTGGLYEQYF.

The chain uses TRBV27 and TRBJ1-2; D unresolved. Trimming took 6 bases from V and 5 from J, leaving 10 bases between them. The length of the CDR3 is 12 residues. CDR1 is MNHEY, CDR2 SMNVEV, per germline (reference sequence). The DNA for the CDR3 is TGTGCCAGCAGCCCCGGCGGGTATGGCTACACCTTC. Protein: CASSPGGYGYTF.

The chain recombines TRBV27 with TRBJ2-3; maybe TRBD2 (5 bases). Trimming took off 5 bases at V and 0 bases at J, with 15 bases between the two ends. Germline CDR1 MNHEY, CDR2 SMNVEV (reference sequence). The CDR3 runs 16 residues. The CDR3 DNA is TGTGCCAGCAGTCCCCACAGCGGTTTTAGCACAGATACGCAGTATTTT. It encodes CASSPHSGFSTDTQYF.

J is TRBJ1-1 and V is TRBV27; perhaps TRBD1 as D (6 bases). Germline V gene data show CDR1 as MNHEY and CDR2 as SMNVEV (reference sequence). The V and J ends lost 7 bases and 3 bases respectively, with 15 bases between them. This CDR3 spans 14 amino acids. CDR3 DNA: TGTGCCAGCACTCGGGGGCCGAGACACACTGAAGCTTTCTTT. Encoded protein: CASTRGPRHTEAFF.

The chain recombines TRBV5-6 with TRBJ1-2; D remains ambiguous. CDR1 and CDR2 (germline): SGHDT, YYEEEE. There are 13 residues in the CDR3. The V end lost 0 bases, the J end lost 3 bases, and 6 bases lay between the germline ends. This CDR3 reads CASSLADYYGYTF. As DNA, the CDR3 is TGTGCCAGCAGCTTGGCCGACTACTATGGCTACACCTTC.

The rearrangement uses TRBV7-9 and TRBJ2-7; D is unresolved. V shed 0 bases and J shed 6 bases, with 3 bases lying between them. The CDR3 spans 11 residues. From germline, CDR1 is SEHNR and CDR2 FQNEAQ (reference sequence). The CDR3 loop reads CASSLAGEQYF. The CDR3 DNA reads TGTGCCAGCAGCTTAGCAGGCGAGCAGTACTTC.

The V gene is TRBV19, the J gene TRBJ1-1; no clear D gene. CDR3 length equals 13 residues. Looked up from germline, CDR1 is LNHDA and CDR2 is SQIVND (reference sequence). Trimming took 7 bases from V and 1 from J, leaving 10 bases between them. Here the CDR3 DNA reads TGTGCCAGTAACCCCAGGACGAACACTGAAGCTTTCTTT. This encodes CASNPRTNTEAFF.

The rearrangement joins TRBV9 to TRBJ2-2; no firm D call. CDR3 size: 13 residues. Trimming took 7 bases from V and 1 from J, leaving 8 bases between them. The germline CDR1 and CDR2 sequences are SGDLS and YYNGEE. CDR3 DNA sequence: TGTGCCAGCGGACGTATGAACACCGGGGAGCTGTTTTTT. It specifies CASGRMNTGELFF.

This clone was found a few times. The chain employs TRBV5-8 and TRBJ1-1, with D unresolved. From germline, CDR1 is SGHTS and CDR2 YDEGEE. Trimming removed 3 bases at V and 12 bases at J, with 24 bases between. The CDR3 is made up of 15 amino acids. In DNA, the CDR3 is TGTGCCAGCAGCTCCTTAAGACTCGCCCTAGAAGTTTCTTTCTTT. Translation: CASSSLRLALEVSFF.